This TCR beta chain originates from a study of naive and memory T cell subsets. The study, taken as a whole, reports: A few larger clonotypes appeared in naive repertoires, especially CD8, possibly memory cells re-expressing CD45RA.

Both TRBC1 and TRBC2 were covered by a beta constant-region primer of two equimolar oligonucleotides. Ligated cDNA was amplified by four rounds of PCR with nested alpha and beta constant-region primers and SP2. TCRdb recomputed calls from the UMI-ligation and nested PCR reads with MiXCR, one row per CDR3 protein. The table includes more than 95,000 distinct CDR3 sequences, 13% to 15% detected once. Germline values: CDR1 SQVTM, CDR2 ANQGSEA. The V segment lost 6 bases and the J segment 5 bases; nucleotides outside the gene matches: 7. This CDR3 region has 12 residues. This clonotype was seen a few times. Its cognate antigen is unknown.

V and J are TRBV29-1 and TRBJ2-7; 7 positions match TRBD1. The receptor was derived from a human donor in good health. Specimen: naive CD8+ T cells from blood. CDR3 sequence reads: CSVGQLWDEQYF. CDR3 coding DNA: TGCAGCGTGGGACAGCTATGGGACGAGCAGTACTTC.